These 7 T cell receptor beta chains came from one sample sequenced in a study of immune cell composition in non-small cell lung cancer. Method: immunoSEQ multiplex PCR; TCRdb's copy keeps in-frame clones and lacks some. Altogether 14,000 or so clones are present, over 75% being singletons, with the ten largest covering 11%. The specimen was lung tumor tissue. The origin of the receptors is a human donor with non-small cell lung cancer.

The chain's CDR3 is CASSLAAGWKGETQYF. CDR3 DNA: TGTGCCAGCAGCTTAGCTGCAGGGTGGAAAGGAGAGACCCAGTACTTC. This chain uses TRBV7-9 with TRBJ2-5; tentative D call: TRBD1 (5 bases). V was shortened by 0 bases and J by 4 bases, with 15 bases between the two germline ends. In germline, CDR1 is SEHNR, CDR2 FQNEAQ (reference sequence). CDR3 length equals 16 residues.

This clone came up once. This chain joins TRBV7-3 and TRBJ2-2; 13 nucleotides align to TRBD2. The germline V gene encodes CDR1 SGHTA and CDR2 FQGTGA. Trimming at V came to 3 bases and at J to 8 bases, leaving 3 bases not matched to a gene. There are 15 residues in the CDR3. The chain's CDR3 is CASSLTSGRMGELFF. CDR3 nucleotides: TGTGCCAGCAGCTTGACTAGCGGGAGGATGGGGGAGCTGTTTTTT.

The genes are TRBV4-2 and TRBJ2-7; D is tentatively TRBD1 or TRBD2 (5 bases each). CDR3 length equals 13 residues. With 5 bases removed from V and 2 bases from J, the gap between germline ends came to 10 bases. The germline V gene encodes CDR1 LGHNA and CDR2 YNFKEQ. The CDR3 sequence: CASSGTPAYEQYF. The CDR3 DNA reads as TGTGCCAGCAGCGGGACCCCGGCCTACGAGCAGTACTTC.

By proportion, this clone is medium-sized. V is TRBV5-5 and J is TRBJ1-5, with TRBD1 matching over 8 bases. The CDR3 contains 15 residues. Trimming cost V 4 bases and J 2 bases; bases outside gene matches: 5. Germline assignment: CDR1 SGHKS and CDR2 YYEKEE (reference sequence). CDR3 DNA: TGTGCCAGCAGCCATGGACAGGGCGGCAATCAGCCCCAGCATTTT. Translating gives CASSHGQGGNQPQHF.

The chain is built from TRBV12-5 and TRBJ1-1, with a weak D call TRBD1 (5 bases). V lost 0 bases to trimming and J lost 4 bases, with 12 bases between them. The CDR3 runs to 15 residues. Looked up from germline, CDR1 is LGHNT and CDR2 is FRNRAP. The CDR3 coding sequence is TGTGCTAGTGGTTTGGTACACGACAGTGCCACTGAAGCTTTCTTT. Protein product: CASGLVHDSATEAFF.

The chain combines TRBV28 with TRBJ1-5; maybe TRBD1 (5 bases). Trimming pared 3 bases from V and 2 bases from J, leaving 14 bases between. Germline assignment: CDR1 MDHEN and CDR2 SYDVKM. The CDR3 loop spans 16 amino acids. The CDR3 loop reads CASSFVQRGGNQPQHF. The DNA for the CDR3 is TGTGCCAGCAGTTTCGTCCAAAGGGGCGGCAATCAGCCCCAGCATTTT.

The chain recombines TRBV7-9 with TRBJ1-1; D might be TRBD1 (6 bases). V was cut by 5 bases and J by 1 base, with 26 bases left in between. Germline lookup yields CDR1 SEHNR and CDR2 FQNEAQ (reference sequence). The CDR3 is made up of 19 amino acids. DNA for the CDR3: TGTGCCAGCAGCCCTTCCTTCGTCGGGGGCTTTTCGGGGAACACTGAAGCTTTCTTT. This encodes CASSPSFVGGFSGNTEAFF.